The entry below gives a single TCR beta chain sequence along with its context. The data belong to a study of shared clonotypes between healthy human individuals. Generated by immunoSEQ multiplex PCR, the TCRdb table keeps only in-frame clones and is missing some. The sample has a few hundred thousand clones; roughly 84% are singletons. The germline V gene has CDR1 KGHSH and CDR2 LQKENI. V lost 0 bases, J lost 2 bases, and 17 bases lay in between. The CDR3 has 17 amino acids. Sequencing was carried out using memory CD8+ T cells sorted from blood. Indicated subset: CD45RO+ cells pooled with CCR7-negative TemRA cells. The J gene is TRBJ2-7, the V gene TRBV18; D not resolved. The receptor was derived from a man between 18 and 29 years old in good health. The CDR3 DNA reads as TGTGCCAGCTCACCACCGATTTGGGTTCGAAGGGCCTACGAGCAGTACTTC. Its protein is CASSPPIWVRRAYEQYF.